This TCR beta chain derives from a study of blood T cell repertoires in COVID-19. Across the whole study: Samples of COVID-19 (acute and convalescent) were obtained from the United States, Italy and Spain. T cells, B-cell-depleted T cells, or PBMCs supplied cDNA or gDNA.

Per the germline V gene, CDR1 is MNHNS and CDR2 is SASEGT. Trimming stripped 0 bases from V and 7 bases from J, with 7 bases between. This CDR3 spans 13 amino acids. In the original workflow: For nucleated cells, counts were estimated from reference gene primer amplification. Some clones are missing from TCRdb's copy, which holds only in-frame ones; the method was immunoSEQ multiplex PCR. V, J and clone size derive from that table, while D and trimming were established from the DNA sequence. This table holds about 200,000 clones, around 86% found once. This TCR derives from a man in his sixties who had recovered from COVID-19. The genes are TRBV6-1 and TRBJ1-5; possibly TRBD1 for D (6 bases). Sequencing was done on a sample of peripheral blood. The CDR3 coding sequence is TGTGCCAGCAGTGAAGCCCAGGGGCAGCCCCAGCATTTT. Residues: CASSEAQGQPQHF.